Below are 3 T cell receptor beta chains sequenced from a single sample in a study of blood T cell repertoires in COVID-19. Sequenced by immunoSEQ multiplex PCR; TCRdb stores in-frame clones only, minus some. The table lists around 25,000 clones, roughly 74% of them singletons, with approximately 7% in the top ten. Sequencing input: peripheral blood. Receptor source: a man aged 50-59 years with COVID-19, enrolled during active disease.

This clone was detected only once. The chain has TRBV27 and TRBJ2-5; D uncertain. V was trimmed by 5 bases and J by 1 base, leaving 2 bases between them. Per the germline V gene, CDR1 is MNHEY and CDR2 is SMNVEV (reference sequence). The CDR3 is made up of 11 amino acids. This chain's CDR3 is CASSLQETQYF. In DNA form, the CDR3 reads TGTGCCAGCAGTCTCCAAGAGACCCAGTACTTC.

The CDR3 DNA is TGTGCCAGCAGAACCGGGACAGGGTTCTTTGAGCAGTTCTTC. This codes for CASRTGTGFFEQFF. The V gene is TRBV6-5, the J gene TRBJ2-1, with 9 bases lining up with TRBD1. Trimming removed 6 bases from V and 9 bases from J; junction bases left unmatched: 9. The CDR3 extends over 14 amino acids. Germline CDR1 is MNHEY and CDR2 is SVGAGI.

V and J are TRBV6-6 and TRBJ2-7, with TRBD1 matching over 7 bases. V was clipped by 7 bases and J by 2 bases; unmatched bases: 8. Germline CDR1 is MNHNY and CDR2 is SVGAGI (reference sequence). The CDR3 length is 14 residues. The CDR3 spells CASTPTGPPYEQYF. Written as DNA, the CDR3 is TGTGCCAGCACCCCGACAGGGCCTCCCTACGAGCAGTACTTC.